The 18 T cell receptor beta chains below come from one sample, sequenced in a study of Graves' ophthalmopathy and Graves' hyperthyroidism. The authors amplified TCR beta CDR3 regions from RNA transcripts. Second-round multiplex PCR followed a first-round RT-PCR using HTBI primers. TCRdb reanalysed the multiplex PCR reads using MiXCR and keeps one entry per CDR3 protein. The table records approximately 700,000 distinct CDR3 sequences, approximately 39% of them present only once. The sequencing sample was made of peripheral blood. The receptors were gathered from an adult man with Graves' ophthalmopathy.

The V call is TRBV15, the J call TRBJ2-1, with D possibly matching TRBD2 (5 bases). The CDR3 length is 14 residues. Trimming stripped 0 bases from V and 7 bases from J, with 10 bases between. CDR1 and CDR2 from the germline V gene are LNHNV and YYDKDF (reference sequence). In DNA, the CDR3 is TGTGCCACCAGCAGAGAACTAGGTCTGAATGAGCAGTTCTTC. Its protein product is CATSRELGLNEQFF.

V is TRBV25-1 and J is TRBJ1-1, with 11 bases identical to TRBD1. The CDR3 has 15 amino acids. CDR1 is MGHDK and CDR2 is SYGVNS in the germline V gene. V trimming: 5 bases; J trimming: 2 bases; junction bases outside the gene matches: 4. The CDR3 region has the DNA TGTGCCAGCAGTTGGGGGACAGGGGGAAACACTGAAGCTTTCTTT. Protein: CASSWGTGGNTEAFF.

A remark on this clonotype: The missing conserved phenylalanine or tryptophan at the end of this CDR3 makes a read error likely. V and J are TRBV20-1 and TRBJ1-1; a possible D gene is TRBD1 (5 bases). The CDR3 totals 16 residues. CDR1 and CDR2 from the germline V gene are DFQATT and SNEGSKA (reference sequence). In DNA, the CDR3 is TGCGGTGCTAGAGCGAGACAGAGAAAACCGAACACTGAAGCTTTCCTT. It specifies CGARARQRKPNTEAFL.

The table lists this clonotype with a few counts. The junction and the germline gene differ at one end; a read error may be behind it. V usage is TRBV6-6 and J usage is TRBJ2-3; D is uncertain. Germline V gene sequence: CDR1 MNHNY, CDR2 SVGAGI (reference sequence). This CDR3 contains 13 residues. This CDR3 reads CAISASQSRPGYF. DNA of the CDR3: TGTGCCATCAGTGCTTCTCAGAGTCGGCCGGGGTATTTT.

About this clonotype: The germline gene is not matched at one end of the junction; a read error may be the cause. This chain uses TRBV10-2 with TRBJ1-1, with TRBD1 identical over 9 bases. CDR1 WSHSY and CDR2 SAAADI come from the germline V gene. This CDR3 contains 15 residues. The CDR3 nucleotides read TGCGCCAGCAGTTTCCCTGGACAGGGGAGGACTGAAGCTCTGTTT. Translation: CASSFPGQGRTEALF.

This clonotype was recorded at least ten times. This chain links TRBV5-1 with TRBJ2-5; perhaps TRBD1 as D (6 bases). The CDR3 has 13 residues. V lost 4 bases to trimming and J lost 3 bases, with 10 bases between them. Germline V gives CDR1 SGHRS, CDR2 YFSETQ. The CDR3 DNA sequence: TGCGCCAGCAGCACCGGACAGAAAGAGACCCAGTACTTC. It specifies CASSTGQKETQYF.

This chain links TRBV6-5 with TRBJ2-3, with a tentative D call TRBD1 (6 bases). There are 15 residues in the CDR3. The V gene lost 7 bases and the J gene lost 8 bases, with 22 bases spanning the gap. The germline V gene has CDR1 MNHEY and CDR2 SVGAGI. Here the CDR3 DNA reads TGTGCCAGCAAGGGGGTCGGTACAGTCGAGGGTACGCAGTATTTT. Protein product: CASKGVGTVEGTQYF.

This rearrangement joins TRBV25-1 to TRBJ1-2; D is unclear. Trimming left V 9 bases short and J 5 bases short, with 10 bases between. Looked up from germline, CDR1 is MGHDK and CDR2 is SYGVNS. This CDR3 spans 11 amino acids. The CDR3, as DNA: TGTGCCAGGGTGGAGAGGTATGGCTACACCTTC. Translating gives CARVERYGYTF.

A word on this clonotype: At one end, the junction sequence differs from germline, possibly due to a read error. J is TRBJ2-2 and V is TRBV25-1, with D possibly being TRBD2 (6 bases). This CDR3 contains 13 residues. Germline V gives CDR1 MGHDK, CDR2 SYGVNS. CDR3 residues: CASSEYDVGGLFF. The CDR3 DNA reads as TGTGCCAGCAGTGAATATGACGTCGGGGGGCTGTTTTTT.

J is TRBJ2-7 and V is TRBV9; the match to TRBD2 covers 7 bases. Germline lookup yields CDR1 SGDLS and CDR2 YYNGEE. This CDR3 comprises 14 residues. The DNA for the CDR3 is TGTGCTAGAGATCCCCCTACTAGCGCCTACGAGCAGTACTTC. This sequence encodes CARDPPTSAYEQYF.

This clonotype occurred many times. This chain uses TRBV7-9 with TRBJ2-7; TRBD2 might be the D (6 bases). The CDR3 runs to 12 residues. V was pared by 4 bases and J by 6 bases, with 10 bases between. CDR1 and CDR2 from the germline V gene are SEHNR and FQNEAQ (reference sequence). The CDR3 DNA follows: TGTGCCAGCAGCTCCGCGGAGGGCGAGCAGTACTTC. Translated: CASSSAEGEQYF.

The chain is built from TRBV7-8 and TRBJ1-2, with D possibly TRBD1 on 6 matching bases. V lost 1 base and J 1 base, leaving 13 bases between the germline ends. Germline V gene data show CDR1 as SGHVS and CDR2 as FQNEAQ. The CDR3 is 16 residues long. The CDR3 is CASSLGTGPFNYGYTF. CDR3 bases: TGTGCCAGCAGCTTAGGTACAGGGCCGTTTAACTATGGCTACACCTTC.

In this sample, this clonotype turned up many times. The chain links TRBV7-2 to TRBJ1-5, with TRBD1 identical over 8 bases. The CDR3 extends over 11 amino acids. V lost 5 bases to trimming and J lost 11 bases; unmatched junction nucleotides: 2. Germline assignment: CDR1 SGHTA and CDR2 FQGNSA. The CDR3 DNA reads as TGTGCCAGCAGCACAGGGGGGACCCAGCATTTT. Its translation: CASSTGGTQHF.

The J gene is TRBJ1-5, the V gene TRBV28; D ambiguous. The germline V gene has CDR1 MDHEN and CDR2 SYDVKM. Trimming took 6 bases from V and 6 from J, leaving 21 bases between them. CDR3 length: 16 residues. This CDR3 is CASRPPPSGSRQPQHF. The CDR3 DNA reads TGTGCCAGCAGACCCCCTCCCTCGGGATCTCGTCAGCCCCAGCATTTT.

This clonotype came up once. The chain couples TRBV10-3 to TRBJ1-2; D gene uncertain. Looked up from germline, CDR1 is ENHRY and CDR2 is SYGVKD. The V end lost 8 bases, the J end lost 7 bases, and 8 bases lay between the germline ends. CDR3 length: 10 residues. The CDR3 protein is CAILGSGYTF. CDR3 coding DNA: TGTGCCATCTTAGGGAGTGGCTACACCTTC.

This clonotype occurred a few times. V is TRBV15 and J is TRBJ1-2, with no clear D. The V and J ends lost 7 bases and 3 bases respectively, with 9 bases between them. CDR1 and CDR2 (germline): LNHNV, YYDKDF (reference sequence). CDR3 size: 12 residues. CDR3 sequence: CATKARDYGYTF. CDR3 sequence (DNA): TGTGCCACCAAGGCAAGGGACTATGGCTACACCTTC.

This clonotype was found a few times. The chain combines TRBV29-1 with TRBJ2-3; D not resolved. Trimming took 1 base from V and 0 from J, leaving 5 bases between them. Germline CDR1 and CDR2: SQVTM and ANQGSEA. The length of the CDR3 is 13 residues. DNA of the CDR3: TGCAGCGTTGAAGTCCCCAGCACAGATACGCAGTATTTT. Translating it yields CSVEVPSTDTQYF.

This clonotype was detected many times. V gene TRBV10-3 combines with J gene TRBJ1-3; 7 bases map to TRBD1. In germline, CDR1 is ENHRY, CDR2 SYGVKD. CDR3 length: 15 residues. J lost 4 bases, V lost 2 bases, and 5 bases had no gene match. DNA for the CDR3: TGTGCCATCAGTGAGGGGAACAGGGGAGGAAACACCATATATTTT. It specifies CAISEGNRGGNTIYF.